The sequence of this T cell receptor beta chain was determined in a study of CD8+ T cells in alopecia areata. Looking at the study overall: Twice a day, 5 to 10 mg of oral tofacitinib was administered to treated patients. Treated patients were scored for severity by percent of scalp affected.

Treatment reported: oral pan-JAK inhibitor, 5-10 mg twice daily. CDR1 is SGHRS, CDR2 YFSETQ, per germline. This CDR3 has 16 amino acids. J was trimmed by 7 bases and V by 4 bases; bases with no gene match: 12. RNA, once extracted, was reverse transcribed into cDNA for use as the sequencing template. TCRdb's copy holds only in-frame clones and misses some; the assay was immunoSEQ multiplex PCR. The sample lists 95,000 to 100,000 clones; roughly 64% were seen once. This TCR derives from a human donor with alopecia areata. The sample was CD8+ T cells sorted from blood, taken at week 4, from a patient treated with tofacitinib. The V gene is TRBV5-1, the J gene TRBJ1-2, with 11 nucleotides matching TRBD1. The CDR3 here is CASSPGQGAEAAGYTF. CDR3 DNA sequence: TGCGCCAGCAGCCCAGGACAGGGGGCGGAAGCCGCTGGCTACACCTTC. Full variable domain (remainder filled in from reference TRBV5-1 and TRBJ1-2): KAGVTQTPRYLIKTRGQQVTLSCSPISGHRSVSWYQQTPGQGLQFLFEYFSETQRNKGNFPGRFSGRQFSNSRSEMNVSTLELGDSALYLCASSPGQGAEAAGYTFGSGTRLTVV.